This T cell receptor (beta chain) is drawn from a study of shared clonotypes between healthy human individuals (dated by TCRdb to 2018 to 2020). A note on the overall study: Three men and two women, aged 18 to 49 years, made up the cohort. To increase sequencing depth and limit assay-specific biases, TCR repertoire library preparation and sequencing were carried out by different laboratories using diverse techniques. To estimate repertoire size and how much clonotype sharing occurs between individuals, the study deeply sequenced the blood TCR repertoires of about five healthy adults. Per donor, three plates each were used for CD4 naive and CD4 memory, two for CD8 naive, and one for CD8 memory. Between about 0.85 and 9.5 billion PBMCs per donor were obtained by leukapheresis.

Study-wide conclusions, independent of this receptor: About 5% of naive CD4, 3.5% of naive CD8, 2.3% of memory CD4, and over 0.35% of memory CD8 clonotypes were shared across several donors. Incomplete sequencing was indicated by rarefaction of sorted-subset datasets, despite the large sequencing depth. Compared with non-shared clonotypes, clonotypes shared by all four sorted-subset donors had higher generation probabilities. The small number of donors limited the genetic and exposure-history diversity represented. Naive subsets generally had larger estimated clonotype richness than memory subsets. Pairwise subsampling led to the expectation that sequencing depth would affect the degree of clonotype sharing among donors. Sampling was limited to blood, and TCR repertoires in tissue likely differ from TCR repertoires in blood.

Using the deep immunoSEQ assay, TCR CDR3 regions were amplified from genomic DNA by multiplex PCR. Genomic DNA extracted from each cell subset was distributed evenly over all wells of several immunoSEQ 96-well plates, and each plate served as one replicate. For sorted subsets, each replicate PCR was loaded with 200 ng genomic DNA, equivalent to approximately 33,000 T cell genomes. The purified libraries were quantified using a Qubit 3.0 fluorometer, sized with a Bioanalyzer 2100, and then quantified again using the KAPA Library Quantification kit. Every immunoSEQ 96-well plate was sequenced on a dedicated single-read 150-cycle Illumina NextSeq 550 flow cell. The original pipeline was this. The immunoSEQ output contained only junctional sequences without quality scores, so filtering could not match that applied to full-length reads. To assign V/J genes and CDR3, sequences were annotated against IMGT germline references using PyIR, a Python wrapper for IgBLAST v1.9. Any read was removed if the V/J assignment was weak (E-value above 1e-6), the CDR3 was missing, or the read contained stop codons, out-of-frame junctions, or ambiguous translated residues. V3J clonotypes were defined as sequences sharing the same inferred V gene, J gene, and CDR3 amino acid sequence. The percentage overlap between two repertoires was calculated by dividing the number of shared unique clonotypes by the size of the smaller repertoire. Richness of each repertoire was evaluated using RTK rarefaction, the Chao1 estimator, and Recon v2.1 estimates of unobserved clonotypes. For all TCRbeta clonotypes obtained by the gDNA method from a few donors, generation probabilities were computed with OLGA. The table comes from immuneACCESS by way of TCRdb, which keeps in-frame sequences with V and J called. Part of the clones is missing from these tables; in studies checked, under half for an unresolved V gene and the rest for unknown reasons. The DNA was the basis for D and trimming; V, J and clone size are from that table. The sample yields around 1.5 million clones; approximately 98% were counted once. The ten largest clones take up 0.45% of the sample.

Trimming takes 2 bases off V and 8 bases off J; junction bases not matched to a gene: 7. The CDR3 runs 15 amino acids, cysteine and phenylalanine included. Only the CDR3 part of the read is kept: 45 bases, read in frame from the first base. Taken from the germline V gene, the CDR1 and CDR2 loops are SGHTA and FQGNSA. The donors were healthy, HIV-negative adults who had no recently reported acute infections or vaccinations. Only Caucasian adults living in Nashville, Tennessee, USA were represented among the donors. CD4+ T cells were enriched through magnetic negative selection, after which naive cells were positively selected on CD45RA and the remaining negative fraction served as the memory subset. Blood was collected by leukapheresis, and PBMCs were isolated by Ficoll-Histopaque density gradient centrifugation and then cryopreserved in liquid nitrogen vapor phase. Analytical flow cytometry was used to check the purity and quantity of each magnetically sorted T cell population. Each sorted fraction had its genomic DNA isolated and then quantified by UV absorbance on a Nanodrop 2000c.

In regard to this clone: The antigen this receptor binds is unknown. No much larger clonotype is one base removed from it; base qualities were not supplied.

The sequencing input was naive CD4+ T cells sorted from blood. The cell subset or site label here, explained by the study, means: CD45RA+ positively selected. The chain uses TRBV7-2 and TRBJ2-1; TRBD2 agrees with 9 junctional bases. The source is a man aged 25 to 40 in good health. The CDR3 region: CASSLQAGGPDEQFF. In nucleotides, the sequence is TGTGCCAGCAGCTTACAGGCGGGAGGGCCCGATGAGCAGTTCTTC.